These T cell receptor beta chains were read from a single sample in a study of CD4 T cells in relation to SARS-CoV-2 and coronaviruses. TCRdb keeps only in-frame clones here, not all; method: immunoSEQ multiplex PCR. The sample lists 65,000 or so clones; around 86% were seen once. The sequenced material came from memory CD4+ T cells from PBMCs. Receptors originate from a human donor in good health. The CDR3 runs from the conserved cysteine through the conserved F or W. Fields, in order: CDR3 length, J gene, V gene, D gene, clone size, CDR3 DNA, CDR3 protein. A D gene is named only where the DNA matches it firmly. Part of the rows lack a size; the others show once, few, many or a class for expanded clones.

length: 19
J: TRBJ2-5
V: TRBV5-4
D: TRBD2
size: .
DNA: TGTGCCAGCAGCTTGGAGACTAGCGGGGGGCCGGGTCTTAGAGAGACCCAGTACTTC
CDR3: CASSLETSGGPGLRETQYF

length: 12
J: TRBJ2-1
V: TRBV30
D: .
size: .
DNA: TGTGCCTGGAGTTTCAGCTACAATGAGCAGTTCTTC
CDR3: CAWSFSYNEQFF

length: 12
J: TRBJ2-1
V: TRBV5-1
D: .
size: .
DNA: TGCGCCAGCAGCTTCGGGAATTATGAGCAGTTCTTC
CDR3: CASSFGNYEQFF

length: 14
J: TRBJ2-1
V: TRBV5-1
D: .
size: once
DNA: TGCGCCAGCAGCTTGGCCAGGCCGTCGGATGAGCAGTTCTTC
CDR3: CASSLARPSDEQFF

length: 15
J: TRBJ2-2
V: TRBV24-1
D: .
size: few
DNA: TGTGCCACCAGTGATTTGAAGAGGGGCACCGGGGAGCTGTTTTTT
CDR3: CATSDLKRGTGELFF

length: 16
J: TRBJ2-4
V: TRBV28
D: .
size: .
DNA: TGTGCCAGCAGGCGGGACAGACGATTAGCCAAAAACATTCAGTACTTC
CDR3: CASRRDRRLAKNIQYF

length: 11
J: TRBJ1-1
V: TRBV19
D: .
size: once
DNA: TGTGCCAGTAGCACCTACACTGAAGCTTTCTTT
CDR3: CASSTYTEAFF

length: 15
J: TRBJ2-3
V: TRBV30
D: .
size: once
DNA: TGTGCCTGGAGTCATAGGGGGGGCCGAGGGGATACGCAGTATTTT
CDR3: CAWSHRGGRGDTQYF

length: 12
J: TRBJ1-3
V: TRBV2
D: .
size: once
DNA: TGTGCCAGCAGTGGTTCTGGAAACACCATATATTTT
CDR3: CASSGSGNTIYF

length: 16
J: TRBJ2-1
V: TRBV7-2
D: .
size: .
DNA: TGTGCCAGCAGCTTAGGCCAGAAGAGTCCCTACAATGAGCAGTTCTTC
CDR3: CASSLGQKSPYNEQFF

length: 13
J: TRBJ2-7
V: TRBV30
D: TRBD1
size: .
DNA: TGTGCCTGGACCGGGACAGGGGCCTACGAGCAGTACTTC
CDR3: CAWTGTGAYEQYF

length: 12
J: TRBJ2-7
V: TRBV28
D: .
size: .
DNA: TGTGCCAGCAGTTTGGAGGGCCACGAGCAGTACTTC
CDR3: CASSLEGHEQYF

length: 13
J: TRBJ1-5
V: TRBV30
D: .
size: .
DNA: TGTGCCTGGAGTGTAAATGACAATCAGCCCCAGCATTTT
CDR3: CAWSVNDNQPQHF

length: 16
J: TRBJ2-5
V: TRBV5-1
D: TRBD1
size: .
DNA: TGCGCCAGCAGCTCCGGGACAGGGTTTATCCAAGAGACCCAGTACTTC
CDR3: CASSSGTGFIQETQYF

length: 13
J: TRBJ1-1
V: TRBV7-9
D: .
size: .
DNA: TGTGCCAGCAGACTCGACGGGAACACTGAAGCTTTCTTT
CDR3: CASRLDGNTEAFF

length: 15
J: TRBJ2-7
V: TRBV6-2/TRBV6-3
D: TRBD2
size: few
DNA: TGTGCCAGCAGTTCCCGGACTAGCGGGAGGTACGAGCAGTACTTC
CDR3: CASSSRTSGRYEQYF

length: 17
J: TRBJ1-5
V: TRBV2
D: TRBD1
size: .
DNA: TGTGCCAGCAGTGGAGCTCCAGGGGGATTTAGTAATCAGCCCCAGCATTTT
CDR3: CASSGAPGGFSNQPQHF

length: 13
J: TRBJ2-7
V: TRBV3-1/TRBV3-2
D: TRBD2
size: .
DNA: TGTGCCAGCACGGGGGGGGGATCCTACGAGCAGTACTTC
CDR3: CASTGGGSYEQYF

length: 15
J: TRBJ1-6
V: TRBV6-5
D: .
size: .
DNA: TGTGCCAGCTCCGATAGGGGGGGCTATAATTCACCCCTCCACTTT
CDR3: CASSDRGGYNSPLHF

length: 13
J: TRBJ1-1
V: TRBV29-1
D: .
size: few
DNA: TGCAGCGTTGAGCTAATCATGAACACTGAAGCTTTCTTT
CDR3: CSVELIMNTEAFF

length: 16
J: TRBJ2-3
V: TRBV5-1
D: .
size: .
DNA: TGCGCCAGCAGCTTGGCGGCTAGCTCCATTCCAGATACGCAGTATTTT
CDR3: CASSLAASSIPDTQYF

length: 15
J: TRBJ2-2
V: TRBV11-2
D: TRBD2
size: .
DNA: TGTGCCAGCAGCCAGGGACTAGCGGGGACCGGGGAGCTGTTTTTT
CDR3: CASSQGLAGTGELFF

length: 13
J: TRBJ1-5
V: TRBV29-1
D: .
size: .
DNA: TGCAGCGGCTCTACAGGGTTCGATCAGCCCCAGCATTTT
CDR3: CSGSTGFDQPQHF

length: 14
J: TRBJ1-2
V: TRBV7-3
D: .
size: .
DNA: TGTGCCAGCAGCCCCTACGGCCTTACCGGCGGCTACACCTTC
CDR3: CASSPYGLTGGYTF

length: 13
J: TRBJ1-1
V: TRBV6-5
D: .
size: .
DNA: TGTGCCAGCAGTCCCATGGGGGATACTGAAGCTTTCTTT
CDR3: CASSPMGDTEAFF

length: 15
J: TRBJ2-3
V: TRBV5-1
D: TRBD1
size: .
DNA: TGCGCCAGCAGCTATGGACAGGTATTCACAGATACGCAGTATTTT
CDR3: CASSYGQVFTDTQYF

length: 15
J: TRBJ2-7
V: TRBV7-9
D: .
size: .
DNA: TGTGCCAGCAGCTTAGACGGTACCAGAAGAGACGAGCAGTACTTC
CDR3: CASSLDGTRRDEQYF

length: 13
J: TRBJ1-2
V: TRBV15
D: .
size: .
DNA: TGTGCCACCAGCCCGGACAGAAACTATGGCTACACCTTC
CDR3: CATSPDRNYGYTF

length: 16
J: TRBJ1-6
V: TRBV7-9
D: .
size: .
DNA: TGTGCCAGCAGCCACCACGCGACAGGTGTCAATTCACCCCTCCACTTT
CDR3: CASSHHATGVNSPLHF

length: 13
J: TRBJ2-3
V: TRBV7-9
D: .
size: .
DNA: TGTGCCAGCACCTCGGGGGGCAGAGATACGCAGTATTTT
CDR3: CASTSGGRDTQYF

length: 16
J: TRBJ2-4
V: TRBV9
D: TRBD1
size: .
DNA: TGTGCCAGCAGCGTAGAATGGGGACAGGGGAAAAACATTCAGTACTTC
CDR3: CASSVEWGQGKNIQYF

length: 14
J: TRBJ2-1
V: TRBV2
D: TRBD2
size: .
DNA: TGTGCCAGCACTGCTAGCGGAGGATCGGATGAGCAGTTCTTC
CDR3: CASTASGGSDEQFF

length: 18
J: TRBJ1-4
V: TRBV18
D: .
size: .
DNA: TGTGCCAGCTCACGGAGGTCGCGAGGACCCACCCTACTTGAAAAACTGTTTTTT
CDR3: CASSRRSRGPTLLEKLFF